The next 20 T cell receptor beta chains were all read from a single sample in a study of immune cell composition in non-small cell lung cancer. TCRdb's copy holds only in-frame clones and misses some; the assay was immunoSEQ multiplex PCR. The profile shows about 5,000 clones, about 83% of them singletons. Sequencing input: lung tumor tissue. The receptors were sampled from a human donor with non-small cell lung cancer.

CDR3 sequence reads: CASSRQGLQETQYF. The CDR3 DNA follows: TGTGCCAGCAGCAGACAGGGCCTCCAAGAGACCCAGTACTTC. The rearrangement links TRBV9 to TRBJ2-5; 7 nucleotides agree with TRBD1. From germline, CDR1 is SGDLS and CDR2 YYNGEE. The CDR3 has 14 residues. Trimming removed 4 bases from V and 1 base from J; junction bases left unmatched: 4.

The chain joins TRBV4-1 to TRBJ1-3, with D unclear. The V gene lost 0 bases and the J gene lost 4 bases, with 13 bases spanning the gap. The germline CDR1 and CDR2 sequences are MGHRA and YSYEKL. There are 16 residues in the CDR3. CDR3 sequence: CASSQDLFGVGNTIYF. CDR3 DNA: TGCGCCAGCAGCCAAGATCTATTCGGGGTGGGAAACACCATATATTTT.

The chain is built from TRBV5-5 and TRBJ2-7; D possibly corresponds to TRBD2 (6 bases). With 4 bases removed from V and 2 bases from J, the gap between germline ends came to 13 bases. The CDR3 is 14 amino acids. Looked up from germline, CDR1 is SGHKS and CDR2 is YYEKEE (reference sequence). CDR3: CASSLSGGTYEQYF. For the CDR3, the DNA is TGTGCCAGCAGCCTTAGTGGGGGGACCTACGAGCAGTACTTC.

The V call is TRBV19, the J call TRBJ2-5; no clear D gene. The V gene's germline CDR1 is LNHDA and CDR2 SQIVND (reference sequence). Trimming pared 0 bases from V and 5 bases from J, leaving 10 bases between. This CDR3 contains 14 residues. CDR3 DNA: TGTGCCAGTAGTATAGAGGGAAGCCGCGAGACCCAGTACTTC. It specifies CASSIEGSRETQYF.

This chain uses TRBV6-1 with TRBJ1-1; TRBD1 is a possible D gene (6 bases). Per the germline V gene, CDR1 is MNHNS and CDR2 is SASEGT. V lost 6 bases, J lost 1 base, and 12 bases lay in between. The CDR3 runs to 14 residues. The CDR3 is CASSNRETNTEAFF. The CDR3 DNA reads as TGTGCCAGCAGCAACAGGGAGACGAACACTGAAGCTTTCTTT.

The chain employs TRBV10-2 and TRBJ2-7, with TRBD2 matching 8 bases. J lost 2 bases, V lost 6 bases, and 6 bases had no gene match. The germline V gene encodes CDR1 WSHSY and CDR2 SAAADI. This CDR3 has 14 amino acids. DNA for the CDR3: TGCGCCAGCAGCGACAGCGGGGGAACCTACGAGCAGTACTTC. It encodes CASSDSGGTYEQYF.

V usage is TRBV7-2 and J usage is TRBJ2-1; 7 positions match TRBD2. The ends lost 5 bases at V and 3 bases at J; junction bases unmatched: 7. CDR3 length: 15 amino acids. In germline, CDR1 is SGHTA, CDR2 FQGNSA. As DNA, the CDR3 is TGTGCCAGCAGCCCCCCTAGCGGAGGCTACAATGAGCAGTTCTTC. Its protein is CASSPPSGGYNEQFF.

The V call is TRBV5-1, the J call TRBJ2-3; no clear D gene. Per the germline V gene, CDR1 is SGHRS and CDR2 is YFSETQ. Deletions cut 2 bases from V and 7 bases from J, with 11 bases between. The length of the CDR3 is 13 residues. CDR3 residues: CASSFEGDNTQYF. The CDR3 nucleotides read TGCGCCAGCAGCTTTGAAGGTGACAATACGCAGTATTTT.

The rearrangement joins TRBV2 to TRBJ2-4; a possible D gene is TRBD2 (5 bases). The V gene lost 6 bases and the J gene lost 8 bases, with 8 bases spanning the gap. CDR1 and CDR2 from the germline V gene are SNHLY and FYNNEI. The CDR3 totals 11 residues. This CDR3 is CASRLGDIQYF. The CDR3 region has the DNA TGTGCCAGCAGGCTCGGGGACATTCAGTACTTC.

This clone occurred once. This sequence joins TRBV19 and TRBJ1-1; a weak D match, TRBD1 (5 bases). The germline CDR1 and CDR2 sequences are LNHDA and SQIVND (reference sequence). The CDR3 contains 16 residues. The V end was cut by 3 bases, the J end by 5 bases, with 19 bases between. The CDR3: CASSMGGGARGTEAFF. The CDR3 region has the DNA TGTGCCAGTAGTATGGGAGGAGGGGCCCGCGGGACTGAAGCTTTCTTT. The full variable domain, its missing parts supplied by reference TRBV19 and TRBJ1-1, is DGGITQSPKYLFRKEGQNVTLSCEQNLNHDAMYWYRQDPGQGLRLIYYSQIVNDFQKGDIAEGYSVSREKKESFPLTVTSAQKNPTAFYLCASSMGGGARGTEAFFGQGTRLTVV.

J is TRBJ2-5 and V is TRBV5-1; 8 bases match TRBD1. CDR1 and CDR2 (germline): SGHRS, YFSETQ. V dropped 4 bases and J dropped 3; count of bases not matched to a gene: 8. The length of the CDR3 is 15 residues. The CDR3 protein is CASSPGQGGKETQYF. The CDR3 DNA is TGCGCCAGCAGCCCAGGACAGGGCGGGAAAGAGACCCAGTACTTC.

The V gene is TRBV18, the J gene TRBJ2-7; 9 nucleotides agree with TRBD1. V was clipped by 3 bases and J by 4 bases; unmatched bases: 7. The CDR3 spans 15 residues. The germline V gene encodes CDR1 KGHSH and CDR2 LQKENI. The chain's CDR3 is CASSPYGTGLYEQYF. The CDR3 DNA sequence: TGTGCCAGCTCACCTTATGGGACAGGGCTTTACGAGCAGTACTTC.

V is TRBV29-1 and J is TRBJ1-1, with D possibly being TRBD1 (5 bases). Germline V CDR1 and CDR2: SQVTM, ANQGSEA. CDR3 length: 11 residues. V shed 7 bases and J shed 9 bases, with 15 bases lying between them. The CDR3 DNA is TGCAGCGCTCCGGGAGGGGACCAAGCTTTCTTT. This translates into CSAPGGDQAFF.

This chain links TRBV2 with TRBJ1-1, with D unresolved. This CDR3 is built from 13 residues. CDR1 and CDR2 from the germline V gene are SNHLY and FYNNEI. V was shortened by 3 bases and J by 2 bases, with 7 bases between the two germline ends. CDR3 coding DNA: TGTGCCAGCAGTGAGGGGTCAAACACTGAAGCTTTCTTT. This codes for CASSEGSNTEAFF.

This clone was seen more than once but under ten times. The genes are TRBV10-1 and TRBJ1-1; 8 positions match TRBD1. In germline, CDR1 is WNHNN, CDR2 SYGVQD (reference sequence). V dropped 6 bases and J dropped 7; count of bases not matched to a gene: 7. CDR3 size: 13 residues. CDR3 coding DNA: TGCGCCAGCAGCGGACAGGGATTCGATGAAGCTTTCTTT. This encodes CASSGQGFDEAFF.

The CDR3 bases are TGTGCCAGCAGCCCACAGGAGACCCAGTACTTC. Translating gives CASSPQETQYF. The J gene is TRBJ2-5, the V gene TRBV4-2; no definite D call. The CDR3 consists of 11 residues. Germline loops: CDR1 LGHNA, CDR2 YNFKEQ. Trimming pared 4 bases from V and 5 bases from J, leaving 5 bases between.

The V gene is TRBV5-4, the J gene TRBJ1-2; the D gene is possibly TRBD1 (6 bases). The V gene's germline CDR1 is SGHNT and CDR2 YYREEE (reference sequence). The CDR3 runs to 13 residues. Trimming took off 2 bases at V and 4 bases at J, with 9 bases between the two ends. The CDR3: CASSLGGSYGYTF. CDR3 bases: TGTGCCAGCAGCTTAGGGGGATCCTATGGCTACACCTTC.

This chain connects TRBV18 to TRBJ2-7; possibly TRBD2 for D (6 bases). V was clipped by 1 base and J by 0 bases, with 16 bases between them. This CDR3 contains 17 residues. Germline CDR1 is KGHSH and CDR2 is LQKENI. The CDR3 bases are TGTGCCAGCTCACCACGTCCTTTAGCGGAGAGCTCCTACGAGCAGTACTTC. Protein sequence: CASSPRPLAESSYEQYF.

A few counts support this clone. This chain connects TRBV28 to TRBJ1-2, with a weak D call TRBD1 (6 bases). Germline V lookup: CDR1 MDHEN, CDR2 SYDVKM. V was trimmed by 6 bases and J by 0 bases, leaving 11 bases between them. This CDR3 spans 14 amino acids. CDR3 in amino acids: CASRTQGANYGYTF. The DNA for the CDR3 is TGTGCCAGCAGAACACAGGGCGCTAACTATGGCTACACCTTC.

The chain recombines TRBV5-5 with TRBJ1-1; 7 bases agree with TRBD1. This CDR3 is 16 amino acids long. The trim removed 3 bases at V and 0 bases at J, leaving 8 bases unmatched. The germline CDR1 and CDR2 sequences are SGHKS and YYEKEE (reference sequence). The CDR3 DNA reads as TGTGCCAGCAGCTCGGGGGACAGCCGAGTGAACACTGAAGCTTTCTTT. It encodes CASSSGDSRVNTEAFF.